This TCR beta chain was observed in a study of blood T cell repertoires in COVID-19. Looking at the study overall: Acute and convalescent COVID-19 specimens originated in the United States, Italy and Spain.

This clone was seen only a few times. Germline V gene sequence: CDR1 SQVTM, CDR2 ANQGSEA. Trimming at V came to 7 bases and at J to 4 bases, leaving 3 bases not matched to a gene. The CDR3 runs to 12 residues. As handled by the study authors: Quantification of nucleated cells was approximated via reference gene primer amplification. Clones were sequenced by immunoSEQ multiplex PCR, and TCRdb holds only the in-frame ones, with some missing. From that table come the V and J calls and clone size; the DNA was used to work out D and trimming. Here the sample spans about 230,000 clones, under 90% being singletons. Enrollees, about 18 to 100 years old, lived in fewer than 25 US areas. Cohorts were assigned according to the clinical history that participants reported.

The sequence was collected from a woman aged 25 to 39 with acute COVID-19. V usage is TRBV29-1 and J usage is TRBJ2-1; 8 bases map to TRBD1. Sequencing used PBMCs or T cells enriched from blood (not recorded which). CDR3 loop: CSGRQGYNEQFF. CDR3 bases: TGCAGCGGGAGACAGGGGTACAATGAGCAGTTCTTC.